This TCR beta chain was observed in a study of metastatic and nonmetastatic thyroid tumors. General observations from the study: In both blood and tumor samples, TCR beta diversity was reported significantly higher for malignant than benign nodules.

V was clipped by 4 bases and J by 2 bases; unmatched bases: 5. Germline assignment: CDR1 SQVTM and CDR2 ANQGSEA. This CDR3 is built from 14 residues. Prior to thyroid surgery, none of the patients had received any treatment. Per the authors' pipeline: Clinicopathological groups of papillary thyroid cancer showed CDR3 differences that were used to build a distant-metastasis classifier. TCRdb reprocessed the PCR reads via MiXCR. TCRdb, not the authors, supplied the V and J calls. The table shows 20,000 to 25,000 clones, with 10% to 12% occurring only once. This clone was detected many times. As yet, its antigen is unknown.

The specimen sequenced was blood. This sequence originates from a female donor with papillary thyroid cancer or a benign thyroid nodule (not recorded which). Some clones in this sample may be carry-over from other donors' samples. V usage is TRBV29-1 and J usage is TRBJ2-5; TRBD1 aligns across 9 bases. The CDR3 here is CSVGRDREQETQYF. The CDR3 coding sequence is TGCAGCGTTGGAAGGGACAGGGAACAAGAGACCCAGTACTTC.